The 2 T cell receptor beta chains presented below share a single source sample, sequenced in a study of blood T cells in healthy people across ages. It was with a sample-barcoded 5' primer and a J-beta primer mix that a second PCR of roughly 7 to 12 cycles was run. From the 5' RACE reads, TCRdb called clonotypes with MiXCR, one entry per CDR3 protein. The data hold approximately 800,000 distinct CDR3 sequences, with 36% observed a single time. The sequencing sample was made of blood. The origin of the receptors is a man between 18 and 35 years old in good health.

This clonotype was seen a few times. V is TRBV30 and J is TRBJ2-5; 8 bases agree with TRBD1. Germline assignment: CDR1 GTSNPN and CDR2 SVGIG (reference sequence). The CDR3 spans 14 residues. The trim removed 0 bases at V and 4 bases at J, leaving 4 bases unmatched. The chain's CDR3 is CAWSVMTGVETQYF. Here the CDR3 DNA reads TGTGCCTGGAGTGTAATGACAGGGGTAGAGACCCAGTACTTC.

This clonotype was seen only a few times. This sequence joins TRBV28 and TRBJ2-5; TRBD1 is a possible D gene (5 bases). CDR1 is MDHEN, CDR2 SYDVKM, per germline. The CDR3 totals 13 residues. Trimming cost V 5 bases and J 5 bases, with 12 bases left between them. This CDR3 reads CASSEGASETQYF. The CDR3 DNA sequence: TGTGCCAGCAGTGAAGGGGCAAGCGAGACCCAGTACTTC.